A selection of T cell receptor gamma chains follows, all from one sample in a study of Vδ1+ human thymocytes. TCRdb re-called the multiplex PCR reads with CATT. The sample shows about 23,000 gamma-chain clones, about an eighth of them seen only once. The sequenced sample consisted of Vdelta1+ gamma-delta thymocytes from the thymus. All receptors come from a child less than two years old who had congenital heart surgery. CDR3s include the opening cysteine and the closing phenylalanine or tryptophan. Fields, in order: J gene, clone size, V gene, CDR3 protein. A clone size is listed for some rows: how often the clone was seen (once, few, many), or a class if it is expanded.

j_gene: TRGJ1/TRGJ2
abundance: medium-sized
v_gene: TRGV9
CDR3aa: CALWEVRGYKKLF

j_gene: TRGJ1/TRGJ2
abundance: few
v_gene: TRGV4
CDR3aa: CATWDAKNYKKLF

j_gene: TRGJP2
abundance: NA
v_gene: TRGV8
CDR3aa: CATWDPASSDWIKTF

j_gene: TRGJ1/TRGJ2
abundance: NA
v_gene: TRGV5
CDR3aa: CATWDRQRKLF

j_gene: TRGJ1/TRGJ2
abundance: NA
v_gene: TRGV2
CDR3aa: CATWDGSPPNYYKKLF

j_gene: TRGJ1/TRGJ2
abundance: medium-sized
v_gene: TRGV8
CDR3aa: CATWDPAWGYYKKLF

j_gene: TRGJ1/TRGJ2
abundance: NA
v_gene: TRGV9
CDR3aa: CALWEVRLF

j_gene: TRGJ1/TRGJ2
abundance: NA
v_gene: TRGV4
CDR3aa: CATWGGWNYKKLF

j_gene: TRGJ1/TRGJ2
abundance: NA
v_gene: TRGV5
CDR3aa: CATWDRRSSYKKLF

j_gene: TRGJ1/TRGJ2
abundance: few
v_gene: TRGV4
CDR3aa: CATWDADYKKLF

j_gene: TRGJ1/TRGJ2
abundance: few
v_gene: TRGV3
CDR3aa: CATWDRPNHYKKLF

j_gene: TRGJ1/TRGJ2
abundance: NA
v_gene: TRGV5
CDR3aa: CATWDRRVNFDKKLF

j_gene: TRGJ1/TRGJ2
abundance: NA
v_gene: TRGV9
CDR3aa: CALWEWRKLF

j_gene: TRGJ1/TRGJ2
abundance: NA
v_gene: TRGV4
CDR3aa: CATWAHYYKKLF

j_gene: TRGJ1/TRGJ2
abundance: few
v_gene: TRGV5
CDR3aa: CATWPFYYKKLF

j_gene: TRGJ1/TRGJ2
abundance: few
v_gene: TRGV9
CDR3aa: CALWEVRVKLF

j_gene: TRGJP2
abundance: few
v_gene: TRGV2
CDR3aa: CATWDGSFSDWIKTF

j_gene: TRGJ1/TRGJ2
abundance: NA
v_gene: TRGV4
CDR3aa: CATWNGRPYYKKLF

j_gene: TRGJP1
abundance: NA
v_gene: TRGV2
CDR3aa: CATWERLPAGWFKIF

j_gene: TRGJ1/TRGJ2
abundance: few
v_gene: TRGV4
CDR3aa: CATWERFHYYKKLF

j_gene: TRGJ1/TRGJ2
abundance: few
v_gene: TRGV3
CDR3aa: CATWDRPHYYKKLF

j_gene: TRGJ1/TRGJ2
abundance: few
v_gene: TRGV8
CDR3aa: CATWAANCYKKLF

j_gene: TRGJ1/TRGJ2
abundance: NA
v_gene: TRGV5
CDR3aa: CATWDRENHKKLF

j_gene: TRGJ1/TRGJ2
abundance: NA
v_gene: TRGV3
CDR3aa: CATWDRGWRYKKLF

j_gene: TRGJ1/TRGJ2
abundance: NA
v_gene: TRGV4
CDR3aa: CATWKVYYKKLF

j_gene: TRGJ1/TRGJ2
abundance: few
v_gene: TRGV3
CDR3aa: CAAWDRKKLF

j_gene: TRGJ1/TRGJ2
abundance: few
v_gene: TRGV9
CDR3aa: CALWEAGYYKKLF

j_gene: TRGJP
abundance: few
v_gene: TRGV9
CDR3aa: CALWEELGKKIKVF

j_gene: TRGJP2
abundance: NA
v_gene: TRGV2
CDR3aa: CATWDPRGIWIKTF

j_gene: TRGJP1
abundance: NA
v_gene: TRGV8
CDR3aa: CATWVLEDTTGWFKIF

j_gene: TRGJ1/TRGJ2
abundance: NA
v_gene: TRGV9
CDR3aa: CALWEVLYKKLF

j_gene: TRGJ1/TRGJ2
abundance: NA
v_gene: TRGV2
CDR3aa: CATWDGHGQLF

j_gene: TRGJP1
abundance: NA
v_gene: TRGV8
CDR3aa: CATWDITTGWFKIF

j_gene: TRGJP2
abundance: few
v_gene: TRGV4
CDR3aa: CATWNGGGSDWIKTF

j_gene: TRGJ1/TRGJ2
abundance: NA
v_gene: TRGV9
CDR3aa: CALWEATNYYKKLF

j_gene: TRGJ1/TRGJ2
abundance: NA
v_gene: TRGV8
CDR3aa: CATWDSPPNYYKKLF

j_gene: TRGJ1/TRGJ2
abundance: NA
v_gene: TRGV4
CDR3aa: CATWNGVYYKKLF

j_gene: TRGJ1/TRGJ2
abundance: NA
v_gene: TRGV4
CDR3aa: CATWDGPIGFRKLF

j_gene: TRGJP1
abundance: NA
v_gene: TRGV4
CDR3aa: CATWLYGTTGWFKIF

j_gene: TRGJ1/TRGJ2
abundance: NA
v_gene: TRGV5
CDR3aa: CATWDRRGPYYKKLF

j_gene: TRGJ1/TRGJ2
abundance: NA
v_gene: TRGV9
CDR3aa: CALWEPKKLF

j_gene: TRGJ1/TRGJ2
abundance: NA
v_gene: TRGV9
CDR3aa: CALWGHLNHKKLF

j_gene: TRGJ1/TRGJ2
abundance: NA
v_gene: TRGV4
CDR3aa: CATWDPPPYYKKLF

j_gene: TRGJ1/TRGJ2
abundance: NA
v_gene: TRGV2
CDR3aa: CATWDGPRYYKKLF

j_gene: TRGJ1/TRGJ2
abundance: medium-sized
v_gene: TRGV9
CDR3aa: CALWENYKKLF

j_gene: TRGJ1/TRGJ2
abundance: NA
v_gene: TRGV5
CDR3aa: CATWDRPLPSKKLF

j_gene: TRGJP1
abundance: NA
v_gene: TRGV8
CDR3aa: CATWDPVGTGWFKIF

j_gene: TRGJ1/TRGJ2
abundance: few
v_gene: TRGV4
CDR3aa: CATWNGPLGYYYKKLF

j_gene: TRGJ1/TRGJ2
abundance: NA
v_gene: TRGV2
CDR3aa: CATWDGQLSKKLF